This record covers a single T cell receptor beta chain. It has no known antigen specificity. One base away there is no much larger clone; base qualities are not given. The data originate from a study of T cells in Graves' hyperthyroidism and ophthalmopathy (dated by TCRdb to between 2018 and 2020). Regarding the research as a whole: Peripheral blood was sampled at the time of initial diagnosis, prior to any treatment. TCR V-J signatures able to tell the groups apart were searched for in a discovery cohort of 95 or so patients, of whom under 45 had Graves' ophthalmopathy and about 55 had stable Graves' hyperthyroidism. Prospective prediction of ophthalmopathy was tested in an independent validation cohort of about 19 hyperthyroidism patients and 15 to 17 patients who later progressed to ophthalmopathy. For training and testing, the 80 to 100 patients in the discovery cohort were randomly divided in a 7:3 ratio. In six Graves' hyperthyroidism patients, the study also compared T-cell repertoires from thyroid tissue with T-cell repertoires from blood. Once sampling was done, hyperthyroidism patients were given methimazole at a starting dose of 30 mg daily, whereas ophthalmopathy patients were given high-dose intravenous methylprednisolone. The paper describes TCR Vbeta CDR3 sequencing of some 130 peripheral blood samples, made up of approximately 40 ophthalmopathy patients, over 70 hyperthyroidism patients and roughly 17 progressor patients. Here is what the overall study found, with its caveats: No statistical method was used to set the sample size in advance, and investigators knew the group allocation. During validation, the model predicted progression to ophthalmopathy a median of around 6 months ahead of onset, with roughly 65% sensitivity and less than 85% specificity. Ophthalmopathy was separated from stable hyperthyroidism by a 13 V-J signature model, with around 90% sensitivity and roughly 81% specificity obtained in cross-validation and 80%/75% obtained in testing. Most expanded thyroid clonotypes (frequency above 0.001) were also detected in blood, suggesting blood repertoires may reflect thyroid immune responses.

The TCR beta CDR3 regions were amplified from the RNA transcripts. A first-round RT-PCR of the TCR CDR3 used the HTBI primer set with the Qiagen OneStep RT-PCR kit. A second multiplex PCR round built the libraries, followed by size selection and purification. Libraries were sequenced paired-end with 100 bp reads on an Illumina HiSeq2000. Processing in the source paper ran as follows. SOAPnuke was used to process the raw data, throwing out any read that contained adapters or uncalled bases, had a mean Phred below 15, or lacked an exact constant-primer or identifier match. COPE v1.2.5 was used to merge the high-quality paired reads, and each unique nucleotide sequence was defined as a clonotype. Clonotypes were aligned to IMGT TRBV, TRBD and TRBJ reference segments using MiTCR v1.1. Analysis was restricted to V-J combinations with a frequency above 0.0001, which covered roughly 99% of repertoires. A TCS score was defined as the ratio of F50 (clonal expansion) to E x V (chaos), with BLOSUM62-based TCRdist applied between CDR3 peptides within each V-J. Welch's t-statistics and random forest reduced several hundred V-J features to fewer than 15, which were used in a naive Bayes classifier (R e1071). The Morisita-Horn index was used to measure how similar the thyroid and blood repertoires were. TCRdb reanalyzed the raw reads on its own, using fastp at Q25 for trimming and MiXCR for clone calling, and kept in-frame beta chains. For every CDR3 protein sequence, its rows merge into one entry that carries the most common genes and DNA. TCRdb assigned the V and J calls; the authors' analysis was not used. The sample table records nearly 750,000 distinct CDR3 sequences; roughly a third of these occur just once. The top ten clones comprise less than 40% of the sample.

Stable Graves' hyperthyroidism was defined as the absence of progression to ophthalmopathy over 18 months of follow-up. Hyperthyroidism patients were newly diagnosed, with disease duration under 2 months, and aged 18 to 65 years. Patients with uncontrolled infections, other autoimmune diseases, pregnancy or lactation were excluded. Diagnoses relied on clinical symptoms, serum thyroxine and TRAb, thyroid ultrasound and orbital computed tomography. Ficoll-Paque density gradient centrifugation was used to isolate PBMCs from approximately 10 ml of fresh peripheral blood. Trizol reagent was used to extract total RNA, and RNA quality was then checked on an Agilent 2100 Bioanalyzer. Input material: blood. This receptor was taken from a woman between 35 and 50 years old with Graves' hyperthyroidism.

Here the CDR3 is given as CASRWTGYEQYF. The DNA sequence follows: TGTGCCAGCAGGTGGACAGGCTACGAGCAGTACTTC. This chain is built from TRBV6-4 and TRBJ2-7; TRBD1 fits 7 bases in the junction. Looking up the germline V gene yields CDR1 MRHNA and CDR2 SNTAGT. The CDR3 goes from the cysteine to the phenylalanine over 12 residues. Of all the DNA, just the CDR3 is kept, 36 bases in frame from base 1. Trimming takes 6 bases off V and 3 bases off J; junction bases not matched to a gene: 2.